Each of the 32 T cell receptor beta chains below was sequenced from the same sample in a study of response to subunit inactivated influenza vaccine. TCRdb reprocessed the RT-PCR reads with MiXCR, giving one entry per CDR3 protein. The sample holds some 500,000 distinct CDR3 sequences, over 10% seen once. The sample was PBMCs from blood, taken roughly 6 weeks after vaccination. Source of these receptors: a man aged 50-59 years who received an inactivated influenza vaccine.

This clonotype was counted ten times or more. V usage is TRBV5-1 and J usage is TRBJ2-2; weak D call: TRBD2 (5 bases). Germline-derived CDR1 and CDR2 are SGHRS and YFSETQ. Trimming left V 7 bases short and J 0 bases short, with 13 bases between. This CDR3 comprises 15 residues. The CDR3 coding sequence is TGCGCCAGCCACGAGGGTGTTTCGAACACCGGGGAGCTGTTTTTT. The encoded protein is CASHEGVSNTGELFF.

This clonotype was recorded a few times. The J gene is TRBJ1-4, the V gene TRBV20-1; D gene unclear. From germline, CDR1 is DFQATT and CDR2 SNEGSKA (reference sequence). The CDR3 runs to 15 residues. Between the trimmed V and J ends, which lost 3 bases and 4 bases, there was a span of 15 bases. DNA of the CDR3: TGCAGTGCTAGCCTCGCCGACACCGATAATGAAAAACTGTTTTTT. The encoded protein is CSASLADTDNEKLFF.

The V call is TRBV28, the J call TRBJ2-1; D unresolved. Trimming took 1 base from V and 8 from J, leaving 6 bases between them. The CDR3 extends over 12 amino acids. The germline V gene has CDR1 MDHEN and CDR2 SYDVKM. Here the CDR3 reads CASSLSKDEQFF. CDR3 DNA: TGTGCCAGCAGTTTATCTAAGGATGAGCAGTTCTTC.

This chain connects TRBV9 to TRBJ2-2, with D tentatively TRBD1 (5 bases). The V end was cut by 3 bases, the J end by 8 bases, with 8 bases between. This CDR3 is built from 12 residues. Germline assignment: CDR1 SGDLS and CDR2 YYNGEE. The CDR3 here is CASSANRGELFF. In DNA, the CDR3 is TGTGCCAGCAGCGCAAACAGGGGGGAGCTGTTTTTT.

This clonotype was seen more than once but under ten times. V and J are TRBV3-1 and TRBJ1-6, with D hard to call. With 6 bases removed from V and 4 bases from J, the gap between germline ends came to 13 bases. The CDR3 sequence is 15 residues long. The V gene's germline CDR1 is LGHDT and CDR2 YNNKEL (reference sequence). The CDR3 nucleotides read TGTGCCAGCAGTCTCCTCGAGGAGTATAATTCACCCCTCCACTTT. Its protein product is CASSLLEEYNSPLHF. Complete variable domain (other parts from reference TRBV3-1 and TRBJ1-6): DTAVSQTPKYLVTQMGNDKSIKCEQNLGHDTMYWYKQDSKKFLKIMFSYNNKELIINETVPNRFSPKSPDKAHLNLHINSLELGDSAVYFCASSLLEEYNSPLHFGNGTRLTVT.

This clonotype was found many times. The rearrangement joins TRBV27 to TRBJ2-1; no definite D call. V was pared by 6 bases and J by 0 bases, with 15 bases between. Germline CDR1 and CDR2: MNHEY and SMNVEV (reference sequence). The CDR3 is made up of 16 amino acids. CDR3 bases: TGTGCCAGCAGCAACCTACTTTACAGCTCCTACAATGAGCAGTTCTTC. Translating it yields CASSNLLYSSYNEQFF.

This clonotype was recorded many times. The chain carries TRBV29-1 and TRBJ2-7; TRBD1 might be the D (5 bases). Trimming left V 7 bases short and J 0 bases short, with 10 bases between. In germline, CDR1 is SQVTM, CDR2 ANQGSEA. The CDR3 loop spans 12 amino acids. CDR3: CSALGASYEQYF. In nucleotides, the CDR3 is TGCAGCGCCTTAGGGGCCTCCTACGAGCAGTACTTC.

This sequence joins TRBV7-2 and TRBJ2-5; 8 nucleotides align to TRBD2. This CDR3 comprises 16 residues. Unmatched junction bases numbered 11, after V lost 4 bases and J lost 4 bases. Germline V gene data show CDR1 as SGHTA and CDR2 as FQGNSA. The CDR3 DNA follows: TGTGCCAGCAGCTCCCGGGGCGGGAGGAGTGGAGAGACCCAGTACTTC. Amino acid sequence: CASSSRGGRSGETQYF.

V is TRBV21-1 and J is TRBJ2-7; the listed D gene, TRBD1, was not tested against the DNA. TRBV21-1 is a pseudogene segment. CDR3 length: 13 amino acids. The CDR3: CASSKSPDSEQYF. CDR3 DNA sequence: TGTGCCAGCAGCAAGAGTCCTGACAGCGAGCAGTACTTC.

The table lists this clonotype with many counts. This chain connects TRBV7-6 to TRBJ2-5, with 9 bases lining up with TRBD2. Germline V gene lookup returns CDR1 SGHVS and CDR2 FNYEAQ. J lost 4 bases, V lost 0 bases, and 3 bases had no gene match. The CDR3 contains 15 residues. This CDR3 reads CASSLAGTSRETQYF. DNA of the CDR3: TGTGCCAGCAGCTTAGCAGGGACTAGCAGAGAGACCCAGTACTTC. The whole variable domain, remainder taken from reference TRBV7-6 and TRBJ2-5, is GAGVSQSPRYKVTKRGQDVALRCDPISGHVSLYWYRQALGQGPEFLTYFNYEAQQDKSGLPNDRFSAERPEGSISTLTIQRTEQRDSAMYRCASSLAGTSRETQYFGPGTRLLVL.

This clonotype was recorded at least ten times. At one end the junction does not follow the germline gene, possibly because of a read error. The chain couples TRBV5-1 to TRBJ1-1; D call uncertain. This CDR3 is built from 14 residues. Germline values: CDR1 SGHRS, CDR2 YFSETQ. CDR3: CASRPFDISPRLAF. DNA for the CDR3: TGCGCCAGCAGACCCTTCGACATATCTCCGCGTCTGGCCTTT.

A few counts support this clonotype. The chain uses TRBV7-2 and TRBJ2-7, with 9 bases lining up with TRBD2. Trimming at V came to 2 bases and at J to 3 bases, leaving 11 bases not matched to a gene. The V gene's germline CDR1 is SGHTA and CDR2 FQGNSA. The CDR3 contains 17 residues. CDR3 bases: TGTGCCAGCAGCTTAACGGTGGGAGCGGGAGGATACTACGAGCAGTACTTC. The encoded protein is CASSLTVGAGGYYEQYF. Complete variable domain (other parts from reference TRBV7-2 and TRBJ2-7): GAGVSQSPSNKVTEKGKDVELRCDPISGHTALYWYRQSLGQGLEFLIYFQGNSAPDKSGLPSDRFSAERTGGSVSTLTIQRTQQEDSAVYLCASSLTVGAGGYYEQYFGPGTRLTVT.

This clonotype was recorded a few times. This sequence joins TRBV7-9 and TRBJ2-1; 10 bases are a match to TRBD2. The length of the CDR3 is 15 residues. Per germline, CDR1 SEHNR and CDR2 FQNEAQ (reference sequence). V shed 1 base and J 12 bases; nucleotides not matched to a gene: 9. CDR3 residues: CASSLEGTSEEGQFF. CDR3 coding DNA: TGTGCCAGCAGCTTAGAGGGGACTAGCGAGGAGGGGCAGTTCTTC.

The genes are TRBV20-1 and TRBJ2-7; the match to TRBD2 covers 8 bases. CDR1 and CDR2 (germline): DFQATT, SNEGSKA (reference sequence). The V gene end was trimmed by 3 bases and the J gene end by 1 base; junction bases not matched to a gene: 5. This CDR3 has 14 amino acids. In nucleotides, the CDR3 is TGCAGTGCTAGGACTAGCGACCTTTCCTACGAGCAGTACTTC. Translation: CSARTSDLSYEQYF.

The chain is built from TRBV15 and TRBJ2-5; 8 bases line up with TRBD1. The CDR3 is 16 residues long. Per the germline V gene, CDR1 is LNHNV and CDR2 is YYDKDF (reference sequence). With 5 bases clipped from V and 3 bases from J, the junction kept 11 bases outside the gene matches. This chain's CDR3 is CATSGNDRGTKETQYF. CDR3 DNA sequence: TGTGCCACCAGCGGAAACGACAGGGGTACCAAAGAGACCCAGTACTTC. The variable domain in full, with the rest retrieved from reference TRBV15 and TRBJ2-5, is DAMVIQNPRYQVTQFGKPVTLSCSQTLNHNVMYWYQQKSSQAPKLLFHYYDKDFNNEADTPDNFQSRRPNTSFCFLDIRSPGLGDTAMYLCATSGNDRGTKETQYFGPGTRLLVL.

This chain joins TRBV5-5 and TRBJ1-2; no reliable D call. The V gene's germline CDR1 is SGHKS and CDR2 YYEKEE (reference sequence). This CDR3 spans 14 amino acids. V was clipped by 3 bases and J by 3 bases, with 12 bases between them. CDR3 DNA: TGTGCCAGCAGCTCGTCGCCGGGAGACTATGGCTACACCTTC. Its protein product is CASSSSPGDYGYTF.

There are many counts of this clonotype. The chain links TRBV24-1 to TRBJ2-3; D is possibly TRBD1 or TRBD2 (7 bases each). The germline gives CDR1 KGHDR, CDR2 SFDVKD. The CDR3 is 14 amino acids. V lost 5 bases and J 3 bases, leaving 11 bases between the germline ends. This chain's CDR3 is CATSGQGGTDTQYF. In DNA, the CDR3 is TGTGCCACCAGTGGACAGGGAGGGACAGATACGCAGTATTTT.

This clonotype was detected ten times or more. J is TRBJ1-1 and V is TRBV29-1, with no clear D. Looked up from germline, CDR1 is SQVTM and CDR2 is ANQGSEA. V shed 3 bases and J shed 5 bases, with 13 bases lying between them. The CDR3 runs to 13 residues. For the CDR3, the DNA is TGCAGCGTTGAGGGATGGGGTGGAACTGAAGCTTTCTTT. It is translated as CSVEGWGGTEAFF.

This clonotype was observed a few times. The chain combines TRBV6-1 with TRBJ2-1, with a tentative D call TRBD2 (6 bases). Germline CDR1 MNHNS, CDR2 SASEGT. Between the trimmed V and J ends, which lost 8 bases and 0 bases, there was a span of 11 bases. CDR3 length equals 14 residues. CDR3 sequence: CASGGLFSYNEQFF. The CDR3 nucleotides are TGTGCCAGCGGGGGACTGTTCTCCTACAATGAGCAGTTCTTC.

In its sample, this clonotype was seen many times. The chain links TRBV3-1 to TRBJ2-3; TRBD1 might be the D (5 bases). The germline V and J ends were trimmed by 4 bases and 3 bases, with 11 bases remaining between them. The germline V gene encodes CDR1 LGHDT and CDR2 YNNKEL (reference sequence). The CDR3 runs 14 residues. The CDR3 region has the DNA TGTGCCAGCAGCCTTCAGGGCCGGACAGATACGCAGTATTTT. It encodes CASSLQGRTDTQYF.

This clonotype was picked up many times. This chain connects TRBV20-1 to TRBJ2-7, with D possibly matching TRBD1 (6 bases). This CDR3 contains 14 residues. Looked up from germline, CDR1 is DFQATT and CDR2 is SNEGSKA (reference sequence). With 4 bases removed from V and 0 bases from J, the gap between germline ends came to 13 bases. The CDR3 nucleotides read TGCAGTGCTACGCCGGGACACCTCTCCTACGAGCAGTACTTC. Encoded protein: CSATPGHLSYEQYF.

As concerns this clonotype: This clone may be a read error of a much larger clone one base away. This rearrangement joins TRBV6-5 to TRBJ1-4; 9 nucleotides line up with TRBD1. Per the germline V gene, CDR1 is MNHEY and CDR2 is SVGAGI. The length of the CDR3 is 15 residues. CDR3 sequence (DNA): TGTGCCACCAGTTACGAGGACAGGGGCGATGAAAAACTGTTTTTT. It is translated as CATSYEDRGDEKLFF.

This clonotype was detected only a few times. V and J are TRBV7-2 and TRBJ2-2; the D is unclear. The CDR3 extends over 16 amino acids. Trimming took off 5 bases at V and 2 bases at J, with 15 bases between the two ends. Germline CDR1 SGHTA, CDR2 FQGNSA. DNA for the CDR3: TGTGCCAGCAGCCCGCCGTCCGGTCGCAACACCGGGGAGCTGTTTTTT. As protein: CASSPPSGRNTGELFF.

This clonotype has at least ten counts. This chain connects TRBV7-3 to TRBJ2-2; a possible D gene is TRBD2 (5 bases). The CDR3 contains 14 residues. The V and J ends lost 4 bases and 0 bases respectively, with 6 bases between them. Germline V gene lookup returns CDR1 SGHTA and CDR2 FQGTGA. The CDR3 region is CASSSGTNTGELFF. CDR3 nucleotides: TGTGCCAGCAGCTCGGGGACGAACACCGGGGAGCTGTTTTTT.

This clonotype was observed a handful of times. The chain recombines TRBV7-2 with TRBJ2-2; no clear D gene. The CDR3 has 15 residues. Trimming removed 0 bases from V and 1 base from J, with 6 bases in between. CDR1 and CDR2 from the germline V gene are SGHTA and FQGNSA. The CDR3, as DNA: TGTGCCAGCAGCTTAGCGGTGGGGAACACCGGGGAGCTGTTTTTT. Translating it yields CASSLAVGNTGELFF.

This clonotype was seen at least ten times. The gene calls are TRBV20-1 and TRBJ1-1; tentatively, D is TRBD1 (5 bases). V lost 1 base and J 11 bases, leaving 14 bases between the germline ends. The CDR3 is 12 amino acids. Looked up from germline, CDR1 is DFQATT and CDR2 is SNEGSKA (reference sequence). CDR3 loop: CSARVVSGRAFF. DNA for the CDR3: TGCAGTGCTAGAGTAGTGTCAGGGCGGGCTTTCTTT.

This clonotype has only a few counts. The V and J genes are TRBV20-1 and TRBJ2-3; 7 nucleotides match TRBD2. The CDR3 extends over 15 amino acids. Trimming cost V 4 bases and J 4 bases; bases outside gene matches: 11. The germline V gene has CDR1 DFQATT and CDR2 SNEGSKA (reference sequence). In DNA, the CDR3 is TGCAGTGCTATTTTAGCGGGTAAAAGTCCAGATACGCAGTATTTT. This gives the protein CSAILAGKSPDTQYF.

The table lists this clonotype with a few counts. The gene calls are TRBV7-8 and TRBJ2-1; 12 nucleotides line up with TRBD1. CDR1 is SGHVS and CDR2 is FQNEAQ in the germline V gene. CDR3 size: 17 residues. Germline trimming cut 5 bases from V and 2 bases from J; bases unmatched to any gene: 7. The CDR3 here is CASSTLRDRGPYNEQFF. The CDR3 DNA is TGTGCCAGCAGCACCCTCCGGGACAGGGGGCCCTACAATGAGCAGTTCTTC.

J is TRBJ2-3 and V is TRBV5-1; D gene uncertain. Germline V lookup: CDR1 SGHRS, CDR2 YFSETQ. This CDR3 spans 13 amino acids. V was shortened by 0 bases and J by 5 bases, with 7 bases between the two germline ends. The CDR3 protein is CASSLATQDTQYF. CDR3 DNA sequence: TGCGCCAGCAGCTTGGCCACCCAAGATACGCAGTATTTT.

V usage is TRBV5-1 and J usage is TRBJ1-1; the D is unclear. The germline CDR1 and CDR2 sequences are SGHRS and YFSETQ. CDR3 length: 14 amino acids. With 2 bases removed from V and 4 bases from J, the gap between germline ends came to 12 bases. The chain's CDR3 is CASSFNSGGTEAFF. CDR3 sequence (DNA): TGCGCCAGCAGCTTTAATTCGGGTGGCACTGAAGCTTTCTTT.

This clonotype was seen repeatedly, ten times or more. This chain links TRBV25-1 with TRBJ1-2, with 7 bases matching TRBD1. Germline CDR1 is MGHDK and CDR2 is SYGVNS. V dropped 4 bases and J dropped 5; count of bases not matched to a gene: 7. This CDR3 spans 14 amino acids. The CDR3 sequence is CASSGTGRGYGYTF. The CDR3 nucleotides are TGTGCCAGCAGTGGGACAGGCCGAGGGTATGGCTACACCTTC.

This clonotype appeared a few times. The rearrangement joins TRBV7-8 to TRBJ2-3; no definite D call. This CDR3 has 15 amino acids. Germline CDR1 SGHVS, CDR2 FQNEAQ. The V and J ends lost 2 bases and 1 base respectively, with 10 bases between them. CDR3 sequence: CASSLLIPRTDTQYF. The CDR3 DNA sequence: TGTGCCAGCAGCTTATTAATTCCTCGCACAGATACGCAGTATTTT.